Below, one T cell receptor (beta chain) is given with its context. Antigen specificity is unknown. The record originates from a study of cytomegalovirus exposure and HLA in healthy donors. Study-wide context: The Caucasian-associated ancestry cluster held under 90% of 398 genotyped donors. Study-level points and caveats: In presence/absence analyses, roughly uniform sequencing depth across donors was assumed. Many donors carried some public TCRs, although rarity characterized most TCR sequences. The authors excluded some V segments, including TRBV6-2 and TRBV6-3, as indistinguishable.

CDR1 is LNHNV, CDR2 YYDKDF, per germline (reference sequence). The CDR3 consists of 15 residues. The V end was cut by 2 bases, the J end by 4 bases, with 12 bases between. PCR used 60 Vbeta primers and 13 Jbeta primers. Here immunoSEQ multiplex PCR was the method, and the copy in TCRdb shows in-frame clones only, minus some. Among around 200,000 clones listed, more than 85% were seen once. This sequence was found in a woman between 18 and 29 years old in good health and CMV-seronegative. The sample consisted of PBMCs. The chain links TRBV15 to TRBJ1-3, with D uncertain. The CDR3 sequence is CATSRRREAGNTIYF. Written as DNA, the CDR3 is TGTGCCACCAGCAGAAGACGGGAGGCCGGAAACACCATATATTTT.